Listed below are T cell receptor beta chains from one sample, sequenced in a study of T cells in Graves' hyperthyroidism and ophthalmopathy. MiXCR was run by TCRdb on the multiplex PCR reads, yielding one entry per CDR3 protein. The sample carries 350,000 to 450,000 distinct CDR3 sequences, approximately 18% recorded once. The sequenced material came from blood. These receptors were taken from a woman in her twenties or thirties with Graves' hyperthyroidism that later progressed to Graves' ophthalmopathy. Both conserved end residues are part of each CDR3. D genes are given only for firm matches. Clone size, where shown, is once, few, many, or a class for clones that have expanded.

j_gene,d_gene,abundance,v_gene,CDR3nt,CDR3aa
TRBJ1-1,.,.,TRBV3-1,TGTGCCAGCAGCACTCGTGATCAGGCAGACTTGAACACTGAAGCTTTCTTT,CASSTRDQADLNTEAFF
TRBJ2-5,.,many,TRBV20-1,TGCAGTGCTAGGGCTTTTGATTGGCCGGGCCCAGGGCAAGAGACCCAGTACTTC,CSARAFDWPGPGQETQYF
TRBJ2-1,TRBD2,many,TRBV5-1,TGCGCCAGCAGCTTGGAGGCTAGCGGGTTCAATGAGCAGTTCTTC,CASSLEASGFNEQFF
TRBJ1-5,.,few,TRBV6-5,TGTGCCAGCAGTTACCCGGTCAGCCAGGGAGGCTATAGCAATCAGCCCCAGCATTTT,CASSYPVSQGGYSNQPQHF
TRBJ1-3,.,few,TRBV19,TGTGCCAGTAGTCAGAGGACAGAAAACACCATATATTTT,CASSQRTENTIYF
TRBJ2-2,TRBD1,many,TRBV19,TGTGCCAGTAGTACCAGGACAGGGGCGGCCGGGGAGCTGTTTTTT,CASSTRTGAAGELFF
TRBJ2-5,TRBD1,many,TRBV11-2,TGTGCCAGCAGCTTAGGGCAGGGGGCCTACAAGGAGGAGACCCAGTACTTC,CASSLGQGAYKEETQYF
TRBJ2-1,.,few,TRBV5-5,TGTGCCAGCAGCTTGGCGGCAGGGAGTCCAAACAATGAGCAGTTCTTC,CASSLAAGSPNNEQFF
TRBJ1-1,.,many,TRBV3-1,TGTGCCAGCAGCCGGGGGGCGTTGGTGAACACTGAAGCTTTCTTT,CASSRGALVNTEAFF
TRBJ2-2,.,many,TRBV11-2,TGTGCCAGCAGCCTGATTCCCACCGGGGAGCTGTTTTTT,CASSLIPTGELFF
TRBJ2-6,TRBD2,many,TRBV6-1,TGTGCCAGCAGAGATAGCGGGAGGGACTCTGGGGCCAACGTCCTGACTTTC,CASRDSGRDSGANVLTF
TRBJ1-1,.,many,TRBV27,TGTGCCAGCAGTTCCGCCCAGACAGGATATGAAGCTTTCTTT,CASSSAQTGYEAFF
TRBJ2-5,.,many,TRBV5-6,TGTGCCAGCAGCGGGAGGGGGCCGGAGACCCAGTACTTC,CASSGRGPETQYF
TRBJ2-2,TRBD2,many,TRBV9,TGTGCCAGCAGCCCCGCGGGAGGGCTAACCGGGGAGCTGTTTTTT,CASSPAGGLTGELFF
TRBJ1-1,.,.,TRBV5-1,TGCGCCAGCAGCGCCGCCGGGGTTGAAGCTTTCTTT,CASSAAGVEAFF
TRBJ2-2,TRBD1,many,TRBV6-4,TGTGCCAGCAGTCCCGGGACAGGGGGGATAAGAAACACCGGGGAGCTGTTTTTT,CASSPGTGGIRNTGELFF
TRBJ2-7,.,few,TRBV4-1,TGCGCCAGCAGCCAAGATCAGGCCTACGAGCAGTACTTC,CASSQDQAYEQYF
TRBJ2-5,TRBD1,.,TRBV2,TGTGCCAGCGGCGACAGGGGGGGTATGGAGACCCAGTACTTC,CASGDRGGMETQYF
TRBJ2-1,TRBD1,many,TRBV20-1,TGCAGTCCACTCCCTAGGGCGGGACAGGACCTTAGCTCCTACAATGAGCAGTTCTTC,CSPLPRAGQDLSSYNEQFF
TRBJ2-2,TRBD2,.,TRBV12-3/TRBV12-4,TGTGCCAGCAGCCCGACCCTAGCGGGAGGCGGCGGGGAGCTGTTTTTT,CASSPTLAGGGGELFF
TRBJ2-2,.,few,TRBV6-1,TGTGCCAGCAGATTAGACAGGACGAACACCGGGGAGCTGTTTTTT,CASRLDRTNTGELFF
TRBJ1-5,.,.,TRBV6-1,TGTGCCAGCAGTGACCGTCTCCTATCAAATCAGCCCCAGCATTTT,CASSDRLLSNQPQHF
TRBJ2-2,TRBD2,many,TRBV6-2/TRBV6-3,TGTGCCAGCGGGGAGGGCGGGGAGCTGTTTTTT,CASGEGGELFF
TRBJ1-5,.,many,TRBV11-2,TGTGCCAGCAGCTTACAGGGGAATAGCAATCAGCCCCAGCATTTT,CASSLQGNSNQPQHF
TRBJ2-7,.,.,TRBV7-9,TGTGCCACCAGCTTGAGGTCGGAGCAGTACTTC,CATSLRSEQYF
TRBJ2-7,TRBD2,.,TRBV5-1,TGCGCCAGCAGCTTGAGCGAGCGGGGCAACTCCTACGAGCAGTACTTC,CASSLSERGNSYEQYF
TRBJ2-6,.,few,TRBV28,TGTGCCAGCAGTCAACTAACGGGCAAAGGGGGGCCGGGGGCCAACGTCCTGACTTTC,CASSQLTGKGGPGANVLTF
TRBJ2-7,.,many,TRBV19,TGTGCCAGTAGTAAACAGGGTTCGGCGGTCGCCGAGCAGTACTTC,CASSKQGSAVAEQYF
TRBJ2-7,TRBD1,many,TRBV5-4,TGTGCCAGCAGCCAAACCGGGACAGGGCCCTACGAGCAGTACTTC,CASSQTGTGPYEQYF
TRBJ2-3,TRBD1,many,TRBV2,TGTGCCAGCACCCGTGGGGGGGACAGGGTTACAGATACGCAGTATTTT,CASTRGGDRVTDTQYF
TRBJ2-1,TRBD2,.,TRBV24-1,TGTGCCACCAGTGATAGGACTAGCGGAATTAGGAGGGTCTCCTACAATGAGCAGTTCTTC,CATSDRTSGIRRVSYNEQFF
TRBJ1-5,.,many,TRBV28,TGTGCCAGCCGCTTGGGGGGCTACCAGCATTTT,CASRLGGYQHF
TRBJ2-4,TRBD2,.,TRBV4-1,TGCGCCAGCAGCCAAGGGTCTTCTAGCGGGGACATTCAGTACTTC,CASSQGSSSGDIQYF
TRBJ2-1,.,many,TRBV5-1,TGCGCCAGCAGCTCGCAGACCCCACATTACAATGAGCAGTTCTTC,CASSSQTPHYNEQFF
TRBJ2-7,.,.,TRBV19,TGTGCCAGCGCCCGGACGGAGAGCTCCTACGAGCAGTACTTC,CASARTESSYEQYF
TRBJ1-6,.,.,TRBV6-5,TGTGCCAGCAGTTACTCTTTTCGGTTGGATTCACCCCTCCACTTT,CASSYSFRLDSPLHF
TRBJ2-3,.,.,TRBV5-6,TGTGCCAGCACCTCAGTTGGGGGGCGAGAGGCAGATACGCAGTATTTT,CASTSVGGREADTQYF
TRBJ2-2,.,.,TRBV19,TGTGCCAGTAGTATCAGCCGAATGGCCGACACCGGGGAGCTGTTTTTT,CASSISRMADTGELFF
TRBJ2-3,.,many,TRBV2,TGTGCCAGCAGTGAAGACAGGGGTCGGGGGTTCACAGATACGCAGTATTTT,CASSEDRGRGFTDTQYF
TRBJ2-3,.,.,TRBV5-1,TGCGCCAGCAGCTTGGCCGGGCTGGCGAGTCCCACAGATACGCAGTATTTT,CASSLAGLASPTDTQYF
TRBJ2-5,TRBD2,many,TRBV7-6,TGTGCCAGCAGCCCGAGTTTACCCGGGACTAAAGAGACCCAGTACTTC,CASSPSLPGTKETQYF
TRBJ1-2,.,many,TRBV28,TGTGCCAGCAGTTATATAGGACCGAACTATGGCTACACCTTC,CASSYIGPNYGYTF
TRBJ2-1,TRBD2,many,TRBV6-2/TRBV6-3,TGTGCCAGCAGTTACGAGGCGGGAGCGGTTCGCAATGAGCAGTTCTTC,CASSYEAGAVRNEQFF
TRBJ1-3,TRBD1,.,TRBV5-1,TGCGCCAGCAGCTTGGGGGACAGGGTTTCTGGAAACACCATATATTTT,CASSLGDRVSGNTIYF
TRBJ2-3,.,few,TRBV12-3/TRBV12-4,TGTGCCAGCAGTTTATGGGTAGCCACAGATACGCAGTATTTT,CASSLWVATDTQYF
TRBJ2-2,TRBD1,many,TRBV24-1,TGTGCCACCAGTGATGAGGACAGGGGGCCGGACACCGGGGAGCTGTTTTTT,CATSDEDRGPDTGELFF
TRBJ2-3,TRBD2,few,TRBV29-1,TGCAGCGTTCCTAGCGGGGGCACAGATACGCAGTATTTT,CSVPSGGTDTQYF
TRBJ1-3,TRBD1,few,TRBV9,TGTGCCAGCAGCGTAGGCACAGGGGAATACTCTGGAAACACCATATATTTT,CASSVGTGEYSGNTIYF
TRBJ2-1,.,.,TRBV6-1,TGTGCCAGCAGTGACCAGGGGGGGGTGGGGGCCTACAATGAGCAGTTCTTC,CASSDQGGVGAYNEQFF
TRBJ2-1,.,.,TRBV11-2,TGTGCCAGCAGCCCCTTGTTTGGCAATGAGCAGTTCTTC,CASSPLFGNEQFF
TRBJ1-6,TRBD1,.,TRBV28,TGTGCCAGCAGCCCAGGGGGCGTCGGTAATTCACCCCTCCACTTT,CASSPGGVGNSPLHF
TRBJ1-3,.,few,TRBV24-1,TGTGCCACCGCGGACGGCACCTCTGGAAACACCATATATTTT,CATADGTSGNTIYF
TRBJ2-5,TRBD1,few,TRBV19,TGTGCCAGTAGTACGACAGGGATGCAGACCCAGTACTTC,CASSTTGMQTQYF
TRBJ2-7,TRBD1,few,TRBV20-1,TGCAGTGCCCCCGGACAGGGCTACGAGCAGTACTTC,CSAPGQGYEQYF
TRBJ1-1,TRBD1,many,TRBV27,TGTGCCAGCAGTCCGGACAGGGAATGGTTGGTTATGAACACTGAAGCTTTCTTT,CASSPDREWLVMNTEAFF